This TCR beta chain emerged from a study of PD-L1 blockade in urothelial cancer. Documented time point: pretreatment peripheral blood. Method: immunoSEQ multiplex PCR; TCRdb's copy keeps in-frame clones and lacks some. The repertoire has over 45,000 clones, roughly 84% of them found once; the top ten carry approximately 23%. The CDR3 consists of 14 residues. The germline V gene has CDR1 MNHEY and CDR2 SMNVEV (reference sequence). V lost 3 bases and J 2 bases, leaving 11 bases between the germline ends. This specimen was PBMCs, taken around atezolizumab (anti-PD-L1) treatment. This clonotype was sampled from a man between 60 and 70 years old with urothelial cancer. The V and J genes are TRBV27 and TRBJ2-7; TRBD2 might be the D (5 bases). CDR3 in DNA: TGTGCCAGCAGTTTTTCTTTGGAGGCCTACGAGCAGTACTTC. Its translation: CASSFSLEAYEQYF.